This T cell receptor (beta chain) was sequenced in a study of blood T cells in healthy people across ages. With a J-beta primer mix and a sample-barcoded 5' primer, a second PCR ran about 7 to 12 cycles. Template switching added a 12-random-nucleotide identifier to every cDNA molecule. Every individual sample yielded 3 million or more paired-end reads (each containing CDR3). MiXCR, applied by TCRdb to the 5' RACE reads, yields one record per CDR3 protein. The sample lists about 1.6 million distinct CDR3 sequences, around 36% occurring once. V shed 0 bases, J shed 0 bases, and the junction held 3 bases outside the gene matches. The CDR3 extends over 18 amino acids. Germline CDR1 DFQATT, CDR2 SNEGSKA (reference sequence). Healthy Caucasian individuals from Russia aged 6 to 90 served as donors.

The clonotype originates from a woman in her 30s in good health. The sample consisted of blood. The chain links TRBV20-1 to TRBJ2-6, with TRBD2 matching over 12 bases. DNA of the CDR3: TGCAGTGCTAGAGACCAGACTAGCGGGAGCTCTGGGGCCAACGTCCTGACTTTC. This codes for CSARDQTSGSSGANVLTF.